This T cell receptor (beta chain) was obtained from a study of blood T cells in healthy people across ages. For the second PCR, which ran for 7 to 11 cycles, a sample-barcoded 5' primer and a J-beta primer mix were used. TCRdb redid the calling of the 5' RACE reads with MiXCR, one entry per CDR3 protein. The sample lists roughly 900,000 distinct CDR3 sequences, 48% occurring once. The germline V gene encodes CDR1 LNHNV and CDR2 YYDKDF (reference sequence). The CDR3 consists of 19 residues. V was clipped by 1 base and J by 0 bases, with 16 bases between them. The source is a man aged 30 to 39 in good health. This chain joins TRBV15 and TRBJ2-6, with D possibly being TRBD1 (5 bases). Sequencing used blood. The CDR3 region is CATSRGPKQENSGANVLTF. The CDR3, as DNA: TGTGCCACCAGCAGAGGACCGAAACAGGAGAACTCTGGGGCCAACGTCCTGACTTTC.